Below, one TCR beta chain is given with its context. In the source study's methods: How many nucleated cells were present was estimated from reference gene primer amplification. Data came from immunoSEQ multiplex PCR; TCRdb stores just in-frame clones and leaves some out. The DNA gave D and trimming, while V, J and clone size come from that table. The data show 100,000 to 150,000 clones, with about 85% seen just once and under 7% held by the top ten. This specimen comes from a study of blood T cell repertoires in COVID-19. Study information: Acute and convalescent COVID-19 samples came from the United States, Italy and Spain. From T cells, B-cell-depleted T cells, or PBMCs came the material, which was cDNA or gDNA.

J gave up 1 base and V 4 bases, and 15 bases lay outside the gene matches. This CDR3 region has 20 residues. CDR1 LGHDT and CDR2 YNNKEL come from the germline V gene (reference sequence). The TCR was taken from a man of 80 years or more with active or convalescent COVID-19. The V gene is TRBV3-1 (or the pseudogene TRBV3-2), the J gene TRBJ2-6, with 8 nucleotides matching TRBD2. The source material was peripheral blood. CDR3 in amino acids: CASSPPKTSGPGSGANVLTF. The CDR3 bases are TGTGCCAGCAGCCCCCCGAAAACTAGCGGCCCGGGGTCTGGGGCCAACGTCCTGACTTTC.